This record covers a single T cell receptor (beta chain). TCRdb's copy holds only in-frame clones and misses some; the assay was immunoSEQ multiplex PCR. This table holds under 90,000 clones, 93% found once. Deletions cut 8 bases from V and 3 bases from J, with 14 bases between. The CDR3 extends over 13 amino acids. CDR1 and CDR2 (germline): MDHEN, SYDVKM. The source of this sequence is a man in his forties with rheumatoid arthritis. The genes are TRBV28 and TRBJ2-7, with D perhaps TRBD1 or TRBD2 (5 bases each). Sequencing used PBMCs. The CDR3 nucleotides read TGTGCCAGCCGGACGGGACGCCTCTACGAGCAGTACTTC. Its translation is CASRTGRLYEQYF.